This passage covers 12 T cell receptor beta chains from one sample sequenced in a study of CD8 T cells in Susac syndrome. RNA totalling about 0.45 to 1 ug underwent reverse transcription with random hexamers. A single record per CDR3 protein comes from TCRdb applying MiXCR to the immunoSEQ multiplex PCR reads. The table includes about 90,000 distinct CDR3 sequences, over 85% detected once. The source material was CD8+ T cells from PBMCs. All receptors derive from a human donor in good health.

V gene TRBV20-1 combines with J gene TRBJ2-3, with 9 bases aligning to TRBD2. Trimming removed 7 bases from V and 0 bases from J; junction bases left unmatched: 20. Germline V gene data show CDR1 as DFQATT and CDR2 as SNEGSKA (reference sequence). The CDR3 has 19 amino acids. The DNA for the CDR3 is TGCAGTGGGAGCAAGCCTAGCGGGGCTTTCCTTACGAGCACAGATACGCAGTATTTT. Amino acids: CSGSKPSGAFLTSTDTQYF.

This clonotype turned up a few times. The chain links TRBV13 to TRBJ1-2; possible D gene TRBD1, 5 bases. V was trimmed by 0 bases and J by 7 bases, leaving 9 bases between them. Per germline, CDR1 PRHDT and CDR2 FYEKMQ (reference sequence). The CDR3 extends over 13 amino acids. The CDR3 DNA follows: TGTGCCAGCAGCTTAGGCAGGGCGTCTGGCTACACCTTC. Translating it yields CASSLGRASGYTF. Drawing the rest from reference TRBV13 and TRBJ1-2, the complete variable domain is AAGVIQSPRHLIKEKRETATLKCYPIPRHDTVYWYQQGPGQDPQFLISFYEKMQSDKGSIPDRFSAQQFSDYHSELNMSSLELGDSALYFCASSLGRASGYTFGSGTRLTVV.

The chain links TRBV7-3 to TRBJ2-3; D might be TRBD1 or TRBD2, each matching 5 bases. The CDR3 sequence is 16 residues long. Between the trimmed V and J ends, which lost 1 base and 0 bases, there was a span of 11 bases. CDR1 and CDR2 from the germline V gene are SGHTA and FQGTGA. CDR3 amino acids: CASSLKGTFSTDTQYF. CDR3 bases: TGTGCCAGCAGCTTAAAGGGGACCTTTAGCACAGATACGCAGTATTTT.

This sequence joins TRBV11-2 and TRBJ1-1, with D maybe TRBD1 (5 bases). Germline V gene data show CDR1 as SGHAT and CDR2 as FQNNGV. This CDR3 region has 15 residues. V was shortened by 5 bases and J by 6 bases, with 19 bases between the two germline ends. In DNA, the CDR3 is TGTGCCAGCAGCGCTCCGGGACGGAGTTTCCCTGAAGCTTTCTTT. It encodes CASSAPGRSFPEAFF.

The CDR3 bases are TGTGCCAGCAGCTTTCCGCAAAGGGGGGAAGGAGATACGCAGTATTTT. Amino acids: CASSFPQRGEGDTQYF. The chain carries TRBV7-9 and TRBJ2-3; D could derive from TRBD1 or TRBD2 (6 bases each). The CDR3 is made up of 16 amino acids. The germline V and J ends were trimmed by 3 bases and 5 bases, with 18 bases remaining between them. Germline-derived CDR1 and CDR2 are SEHNR and FQNEAQ (reference sequence).

V usage is TRBV6-2 or TRBV6-3 and J usage is TRBJ2-7; D gene unclear. The ends were cut back, 7 bases at V and 5 bases at J, with 18 bases in the middle. CDR1 is MNHEY, CDR2 SVGEGT, per germline. The CDR3 covers 14 residues. The CDR3 loop is CASNPVGGSHEQYF. The CDR3 nucleotides are TGTGCCAGCAACCCCGTGGGTGGTTCCCACGAGCAGTACTTC.

This chain joins TRBV29-1 and TRBJ2-1; D remains ambiguous. The CDR3 loop spans 12 amino acids. The V gene's germline CDR1 is SQVTM and CDR2 ANQGSEA. The ends were cut back, 0 bases at V and 7 bases at J, with 7 bases in the middle. The CDR3 sequence: CSVEDLGNEQFF. CDR3 nucleotide sequence: TGCAGCGTTGAAGATCTCGGGAATGAGCAGTTCTTC.

V is TRBV5-1 and J is TRBJ2-4; D may be TRBD1 (8 bases). The CDR3 consists of 15 residues. V dropped 3 bases and J dropped 5 bases, with 15 bases sitting between them. Germline V lookup: CDR1 SGHRS, CDR2 YFSETQ. The CDR3 is CASSSRQGRENIQYF. The CDR3 bases are TGCGCCAGCAGCTCACGACAGGGGAGGGAAAACATTCAGTACTTC. Together with reference TRBV5-1 and TRBJ2-4, the CDR3 gives the full variable domain: KAGVTQTPRYLIKTRGQQVTLSCSPISGHRSVSWYQQTPGQGLQFLFEYFSETQRNKGNFPGRFSGRQFSNSRSEMNVSTLELGDSALYLCASSSRQGRENIQYFGAGTRLSVL.

The chain is built from TRBV4-1 and TRBJ2-5, with a weak D call TRBD1 (5 bases). Germline V lookup: CDR1 MGHRA, CDR2 YSYEKL. The CDR3 is 14 residues long. Trimming cost V 0 bases and J 5 bases, with 10 bases left between them. The CDR3 nucleotides read TGCGCCAGCAGCCAAGAAACAGGCCGGGAGACCCAGTACTTC. This translates into CASSQETGRETQYF.

V gene TRBV29-1 combines with J gene TRBJ1-2; D perhaps matches TRBD1 (5 bases). The CDR3 has 14 amino acids. The germline gives CDR1 SQVTM, CDR2 ANQGSEA. V was shortened by 2 bases and J by 3 bases, with 13 bases between the two germline ends. CDR3 amino acids: CSVEKAGRHYGYTF. CDR3 DNA sequence: TGCAGCGTTGAAAAGGCAGGGCGCCACTATGGCTACACCTTC.

This clonotype is a singleton in its sample. V and J are TRBV9 and TRBJ1-5; D remains ambiguous. In germline, CDR1 is SGDLS, CDR2 YYNGEE. Trimming pared 4 bases from V and 0 bases from J, leaving 8 bases between. The CDR3 runs to 14 residues. CDR3 DNA sequence: TGTGCCAGCAGCCCCGACGATAGCAATCAGCCCCAGCATTTT. Its translation is CASSPDDSNQPQHF. The variable domain in full, completed from reference TRBV9 and TRBJ1-5, reads DSGVTQTPKHLITATGQRVTLRCSPRSGDLSVYWYQQSLDQGLQFLIQYYNGEERAKGNILERFSAQQFPDLHSELNLSSLELGDSALYFCASSPDDSNQPQHFGDGTRLSIL.

This clonotype was observed once. The genes are TRBV28 and TRBJ2-7, with 7 positions matching TRBD2. Germline-derived CDR1 and CDR2 are MDHEN and SYDVKM. V dropped 5 bases and J dropped 4; count of bases not matched to a gene: 5. There are 13 residues in the CDR3. In DNA form, the CDR3 reads TGTGCCAGCAGTCCCCTGGGAGGGTACGAGCAGTACTTC. This sequence encodes CASSPLGGYEQYF.